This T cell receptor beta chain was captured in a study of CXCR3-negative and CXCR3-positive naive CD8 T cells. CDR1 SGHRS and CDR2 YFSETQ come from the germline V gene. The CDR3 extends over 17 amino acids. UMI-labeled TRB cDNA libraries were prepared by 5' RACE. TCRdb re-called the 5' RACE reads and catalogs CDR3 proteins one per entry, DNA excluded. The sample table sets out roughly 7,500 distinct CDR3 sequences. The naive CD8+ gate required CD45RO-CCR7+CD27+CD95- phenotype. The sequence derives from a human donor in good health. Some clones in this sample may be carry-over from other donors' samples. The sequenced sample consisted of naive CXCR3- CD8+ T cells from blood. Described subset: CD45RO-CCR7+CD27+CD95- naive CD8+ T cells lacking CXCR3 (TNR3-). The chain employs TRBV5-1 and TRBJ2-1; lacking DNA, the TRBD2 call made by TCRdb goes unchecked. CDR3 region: CASSLALGLAANNEQFF.